This record looks at one TCR beta chain sequence and its context. The sample belongs to a study of blood T cell repertoires in COVID-19. At the level of the study: The study drew acute and convalescent COVID-19 samples from the United States, Italy and Spain.

The germline gives CDR1 LGHDT, CDR2 YNNKEL (reference sequence). This CDR3 contains 15 residues. The V and J ends lost 1 base and 0 bases respectively, with 7 bases between them. Clones were read by immunoSEQ multiplex PCR, and TCRdb kept only the in-frame ones, dropping some. The data contain 150,000 to 160,000 clones, around 83% of them singletons. The sequencing sample was made of peripheral blood. This chain connects TRBV3-1 (or the pseudogene TRBV3-2) to TRBJ1-5, with D hard to call. The TCR sequence derives from a woman aged 60-70 years with acute or convalescent COVID-19. The CDR3 spells CASSQGSVSNQPQHF. The CDR3 DNA sequence: TGTGCCAGCAGCCAAGGTTCGGTTAGCAATCAGCCCCAGCATTTT.